This section outlines one T cell receptor beta chain sequence together with its context. Its antigen is as yet unknown. Sequencing libraries for TCR beta were prepared with iRepertoire HTBI primers and Arm-PCR of CDR3 regions. One entry per CDR3 protein results from TCRdb running MiXCR on the multiplex PCR reads. Counted here are 520,000 or so distinct CDR3 sequences, 9.5% to 15% occurring once; the ten biggest clones make up roughly 8.9%. These data come from a study of regulatory T cells in long-lasting Graves disease. Study results and caveats: The TCR repertoire of persistent Graves' patients was less diverse than that of newly diagnosed ones. Persistent disease exhibited a predilection for TRBV28, TRBJ1-2 and TRBJ2-5. Persistent patients had a count of shared public clonotypes (about 2,500) that exceeded that of new patients (about 970).

Time point given: newly diagnosed GD, antithyroid drugs for less than 3 months. Generation of the TCR library employed RNA extracted from PBMCs. Germline V gene sequence: CDR1 SGHNT, CDR2 YYREEE (reference sequence). The CDR3 loop spans 15 amino acids. V lost 4 bases, J lost 2 bases, and 10 bases lay in between. This same sample was also part of a study on T cells in Graves' hyperthyroidism and ophthalmopathy.

Sample: peripheral blood mononuclear cells (PBMCs), taken at new diagnosis, from a patient treated with antithyroid drugs. The TCR comes from a woman aged 25 to 39 with Graves disease. J is TRBJ2-6 and V is TRBV5-4; tentatively, D is TRBD2 (5 bases). The CDR3 loop is CASSREDTGANVLTF. CDR3 bases: TGTGCCAGCAGCCGGGAAGATACTGGGGCCAACGTCCTGACTTTC.